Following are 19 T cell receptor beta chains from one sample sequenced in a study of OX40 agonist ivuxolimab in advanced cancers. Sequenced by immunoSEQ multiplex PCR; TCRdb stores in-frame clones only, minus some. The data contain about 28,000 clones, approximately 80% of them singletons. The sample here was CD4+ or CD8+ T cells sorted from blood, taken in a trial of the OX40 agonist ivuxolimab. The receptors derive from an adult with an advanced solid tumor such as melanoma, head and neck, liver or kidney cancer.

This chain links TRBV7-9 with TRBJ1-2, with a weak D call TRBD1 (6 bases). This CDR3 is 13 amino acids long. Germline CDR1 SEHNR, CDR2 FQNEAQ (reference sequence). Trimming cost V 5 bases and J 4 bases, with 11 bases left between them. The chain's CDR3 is CASSIGGSYGYTF. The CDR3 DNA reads TGTGCCAGCAGCATCGGGGGCTCCTATGGCTACACCTTC.

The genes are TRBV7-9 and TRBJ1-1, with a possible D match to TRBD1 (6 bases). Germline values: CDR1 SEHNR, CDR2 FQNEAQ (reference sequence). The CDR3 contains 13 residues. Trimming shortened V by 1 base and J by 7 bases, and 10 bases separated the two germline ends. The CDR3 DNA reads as TGTGCCAGCAGCTTAGGTGCAGGGGATGAAGCTTTCTTT. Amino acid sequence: CASSLGAGDEAFF.

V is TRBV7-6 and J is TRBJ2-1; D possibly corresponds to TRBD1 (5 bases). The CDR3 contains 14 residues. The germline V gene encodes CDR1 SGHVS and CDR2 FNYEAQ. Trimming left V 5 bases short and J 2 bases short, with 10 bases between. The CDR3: CASSVGQPYNEQFF. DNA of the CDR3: TGTGCCAGCAGCGTAGGACAACCCTACAATGAGCAGTTCTTC.

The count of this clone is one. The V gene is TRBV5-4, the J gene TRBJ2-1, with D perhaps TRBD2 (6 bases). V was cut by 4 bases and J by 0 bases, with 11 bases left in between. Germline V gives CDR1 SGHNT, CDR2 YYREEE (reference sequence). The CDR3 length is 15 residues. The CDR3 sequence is CASSAFGGSYNEQFF. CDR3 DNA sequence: TGTGCCAGCAGCGCGTTCGGGGGCTCCTACAATGAGCAGTTCTTC. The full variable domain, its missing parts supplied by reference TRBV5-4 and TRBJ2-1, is ETGVTQSPTHLIKTRGQQVTLRCSSQSGHNTVSWYQQALGQGPQFIFQYYREEENGRGNFPPRFSGLQFPNYSSELNVNALELDDSALYLCASSAFGGSYNEQFFGPGTRLTVL.

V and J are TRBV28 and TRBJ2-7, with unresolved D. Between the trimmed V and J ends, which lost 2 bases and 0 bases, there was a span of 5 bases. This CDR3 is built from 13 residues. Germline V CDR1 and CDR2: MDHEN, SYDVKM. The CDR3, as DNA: TGTGCCAGCAGTTTAGTCCTCTCCTACGAGCAGTACTTC. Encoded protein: CASSLVLSYEQYF.

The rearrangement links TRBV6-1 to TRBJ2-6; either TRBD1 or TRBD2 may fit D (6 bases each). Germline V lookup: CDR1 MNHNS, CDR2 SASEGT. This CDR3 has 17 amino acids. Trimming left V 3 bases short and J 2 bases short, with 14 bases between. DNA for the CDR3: TGTGCCAGCAGTGATCCCAGGGGACTGGCTGGGGCCAACGTCCTGACTTTC. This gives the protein CASSDPRGLAGANVLTF.

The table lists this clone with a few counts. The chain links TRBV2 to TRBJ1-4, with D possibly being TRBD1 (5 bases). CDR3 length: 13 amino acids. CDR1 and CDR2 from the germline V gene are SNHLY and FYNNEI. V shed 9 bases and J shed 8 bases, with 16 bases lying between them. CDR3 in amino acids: CASTSGVKEKLFF. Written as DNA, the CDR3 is TGTGCCAGTACATCGGGGGTAAAGGAAAAACTGTTTTTT.

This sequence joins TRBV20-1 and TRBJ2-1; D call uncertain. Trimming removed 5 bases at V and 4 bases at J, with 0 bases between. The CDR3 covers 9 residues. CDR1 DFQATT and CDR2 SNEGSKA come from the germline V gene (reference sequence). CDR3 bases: TGCAGTGCTTACAATGAGCAGTTCTTC. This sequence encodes CSAYNEQFF.

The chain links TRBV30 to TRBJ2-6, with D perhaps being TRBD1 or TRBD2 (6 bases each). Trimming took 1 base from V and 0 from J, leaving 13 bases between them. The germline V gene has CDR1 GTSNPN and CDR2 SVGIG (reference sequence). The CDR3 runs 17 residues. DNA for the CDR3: TGTGCCTGGAGTGCGGGGGCTTCGAGCTCTGGGGCCAACGTCCTGACTTTC. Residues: CAWSAGASSSGANVLTF.

The CDR3 is CASSLAVPYEQYF. CDR3 coding DNA: TGTGCCAGCAGTTTAGCGGTACCCTACGAGCAGTACTTC. The chain uses TRBV6-8 and TRBJ2-7, with a tentative D call TRBD2 (6 bases). V lost 4 bases and J 2 bases, leaving 9 bases between the germline ends. The CDR3 has 13 residues. Germline CDR1 MNHGY, CDR2 SAAAGT.

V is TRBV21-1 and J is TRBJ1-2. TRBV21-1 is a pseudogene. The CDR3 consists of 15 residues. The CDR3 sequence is CASLPPDAPFYGYTF. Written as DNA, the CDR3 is TGTGCCAGCCTCCCACCGGACGCCCCATTCTATGGCTACACCTTC.

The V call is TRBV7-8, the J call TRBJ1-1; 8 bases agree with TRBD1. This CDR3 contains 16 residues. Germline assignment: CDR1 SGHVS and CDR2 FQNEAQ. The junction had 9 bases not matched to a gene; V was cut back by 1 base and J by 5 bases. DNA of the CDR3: TGTGCCAGCAGCTTAGGCCGACAGGGGCGGCTGACTGAAGCTTTCTTT. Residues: CASSLGRQGRLTEAFF.

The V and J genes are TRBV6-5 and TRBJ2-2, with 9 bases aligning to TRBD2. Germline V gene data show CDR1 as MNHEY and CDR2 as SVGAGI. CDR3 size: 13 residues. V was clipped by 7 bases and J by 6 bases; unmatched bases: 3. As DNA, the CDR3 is TGTGCCAGCAACTTAGCGGGAGCCGGGGAGCTGTTTTTT. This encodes CASNLAGAGELFF.

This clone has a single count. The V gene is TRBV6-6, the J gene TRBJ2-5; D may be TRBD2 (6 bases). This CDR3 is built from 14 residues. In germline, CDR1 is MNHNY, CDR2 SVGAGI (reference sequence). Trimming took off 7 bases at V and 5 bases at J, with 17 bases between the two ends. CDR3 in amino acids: CASTSGGVLETQYF. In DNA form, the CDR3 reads TGTGCCAGCACCTCTGGAGGGGTGCTGGAGACCCAGTACTTC.

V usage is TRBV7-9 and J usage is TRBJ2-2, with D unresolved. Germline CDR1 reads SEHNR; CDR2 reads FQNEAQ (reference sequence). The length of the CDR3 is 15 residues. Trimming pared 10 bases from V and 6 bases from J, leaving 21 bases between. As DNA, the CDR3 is TGTGCCAACGACAAAGGCCAAATCACATCCGGGGAGCTGTTTTTT. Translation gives CANDKGQITSGELFF.

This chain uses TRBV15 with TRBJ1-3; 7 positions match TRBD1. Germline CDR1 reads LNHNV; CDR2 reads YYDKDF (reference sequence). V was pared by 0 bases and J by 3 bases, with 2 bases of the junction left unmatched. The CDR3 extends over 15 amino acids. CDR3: CATSRDRGLGNTIYF. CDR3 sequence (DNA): TGTGCCACCAGCAGAGATAGGGGGCTTGGAAACACCATATATTTT. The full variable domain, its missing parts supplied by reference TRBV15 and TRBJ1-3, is DAMVIQNPRYQVTQFGKPVTLSCSQTLNHNVMYWYQQKSSQAPKLLFHYYDKDFNNEADTPDNFQSRRPNTSFCFLDIRSPGLGDTAMYLCATSRDRGLGNTIYFGEGSWLTVV.

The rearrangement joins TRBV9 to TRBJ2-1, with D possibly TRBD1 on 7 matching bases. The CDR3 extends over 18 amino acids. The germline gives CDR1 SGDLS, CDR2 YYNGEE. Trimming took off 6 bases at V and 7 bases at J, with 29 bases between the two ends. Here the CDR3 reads CASTPYSPTGPAGNEQFF. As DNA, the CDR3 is TGTGCCAGCACCCCATACAGTCCGACAGGGCCCGCGGGAAATGAGCAGTTCTTC.

CDR3 nucleotide sequence: TGTGCCTGGGGCTCGGGGTACGAGCAGTACTTC. It yields the protein CAWGSGYEQYF. The gene calls are TRBV30 and TRBJ2-7; D may be TRBD2 (5 bases). Germline CDR1 GTSNPN, CDR2 SVGIG (reference sequence). The CDR3 covers 11 residues. Trimming pared 5 bases from V and 4 bases from J, leaving 9 bases between.

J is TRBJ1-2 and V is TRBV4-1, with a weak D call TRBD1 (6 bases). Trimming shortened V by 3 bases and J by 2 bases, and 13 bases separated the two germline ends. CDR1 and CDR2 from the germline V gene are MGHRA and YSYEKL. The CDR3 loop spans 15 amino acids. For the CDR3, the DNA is TGCGCCAGCAGCCACCCGGGACATCCAAACTATGGCTACACCTTC. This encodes CASSHPGHPNYGYTF.